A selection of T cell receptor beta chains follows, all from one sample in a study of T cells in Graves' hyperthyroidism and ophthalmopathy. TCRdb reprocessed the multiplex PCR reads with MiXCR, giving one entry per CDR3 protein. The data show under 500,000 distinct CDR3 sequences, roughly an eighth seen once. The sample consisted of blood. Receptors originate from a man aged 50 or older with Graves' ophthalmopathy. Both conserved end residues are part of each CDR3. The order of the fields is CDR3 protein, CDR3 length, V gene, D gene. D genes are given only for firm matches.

CASSLEAGGPGEQFF 15 TRBV5-1 TRBD2
CATGEQGASSYNEQFF 16 TRBV24-1 TRBD1
CAWSVGTSLGGVDEQFF 17 TRBV30 TRBD2
CASSEGAGERNTQYF 15 TRBV2 NA
CASSLGGQGTHGYTF 15 TRBV7-9 TRBD1
CASRASGQNEQFF 13 TRBV12-3/TRBV12-4 TRBD2
CASSQGRGGTYEQYF 15 TRBV3-1 NA
CSVNMYTEAFF 11 TRBV29-1 NA
CATSGPGRDEQFF 13 TRBV24-1 NA
CASSLMTGGRDYGYTF 16 TRBV11-1 TRBD1
CASGTGGTEAFF 12 TRBV7-9 NA
CASSPLTGTGGRGEQFF 17 TRBV28 TRBD1
CASSLVGSSHEQYF 14 TRBV5-1 NA
CAWSVRDSSNQPQHF 15 TRBV30 TRBD1
CASSSSTDSYNEQFF 15 TRBV27 NA
CASSQDQGRGETQYF 15 TRBV5-4 NA
CATARSGTYNEQFF 14 TRBV24-1 NA
CASSIDRGGSYGYTF 15 TRBV19 NA
CASSHSGNEQFF 12 TRBV3-1 TRBD2
CAWSTTGYDGYTF 13 TRBV30 TRBD1
CASSRERGRLTAQHF 15 TRBV6-1 NA
CASSLGQLYNEQFF 14 TRBV5-1 NA
CASSAETGGSYYEQYF 16 TRBV9 TRBD1
CASSEMGLGSGELFF 15 TRBV10-1 NA
CASTQQGEAGELFF 14 TRBV6-2/TRBV6-3 TRBD1
CASSPLQNTGELFF 14 TRBV18 NA
CASSLASGIIYEQYF 15 TRBV7-9 TRBD2
CASSVTDRGLTQFF 14 TRBV9 TRBD1
CASSHRTGAVGTEAFF 16 TRBV3-1 TRBD1
CASGTAGRIYEQYF 14 TRBV6-2/TRBV6-3 TRBD1
CASSLPGGYSEQYF 14 TRBV5-6 NA
CASRAGTRAPYEQYF 15 TRBV6-1 TRBD2
CAIAGDVYNEQFF 13 TRBV10-3 TRBD2
CASSQWGDTGELFF 14 TRBV3-1 NA
CASSLDAETQYF 12 TRBV5-1 NA
CSANLIRGLSSYEQYF 16 TRBV20-1 TRBD1
CASSQARGLAGTDTQYF 17 TRBV3-1 TRBD2
CASSPKPGLGGNEQFF 16 TRBV4-2 TRBD2
CASSPPSPFGQGPNEQFF 18 TRBV18 NA
CACSSTEAFF 10 TRBV30 NA
CASSQDGRLNEQYF 14 TRBV3-1 TRBD2
CASSWGLTKNIQYF 14 TRBV2 NA
CASSLKSHTGTTEAFF 16 TRBV18 NA
CSARPSGRLHYEQYF 15 TRBV20-1 TRBD2
CASRSGLRQAYEQYF 15 TRBV19 NA
CSVEELRIQYF 11 TRBV29-1 NA
CASWSGAPYEQYF 13 TRBV28 NA
CASSSPSRGATGELFF 16 TRBV28 NA
CASIPWPPNEQYF 13 TRBV19 NA
CASSYRDSTDTQYF 14 TRBV7-9 NA